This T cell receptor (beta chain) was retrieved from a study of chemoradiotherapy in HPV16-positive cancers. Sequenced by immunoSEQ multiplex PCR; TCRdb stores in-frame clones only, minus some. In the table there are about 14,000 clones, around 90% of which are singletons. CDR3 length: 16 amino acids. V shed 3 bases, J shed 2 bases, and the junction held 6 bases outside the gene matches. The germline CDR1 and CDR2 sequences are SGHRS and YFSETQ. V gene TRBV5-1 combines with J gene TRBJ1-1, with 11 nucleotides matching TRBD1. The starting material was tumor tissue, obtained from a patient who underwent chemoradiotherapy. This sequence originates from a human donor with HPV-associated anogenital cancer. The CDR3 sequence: CASSWGQGVRNTEAFF. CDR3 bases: TGCGCCAGCAGCTGGGGACAGGGGGTACGAAACACTGAAGCTTTCTTT.